This T cell receptor beta chain was recorded in a study of graft-versus-host responses after intestinal transplantation. Profiling relied on immunoSEQ multiplex PCR, and the TCRdb table lists in-frame clones only, not all of them. The repertoire holds about 77,000 clones, approximately 92% seen once, with about 0.67% in the top ten. This TCR was sampled from a human patient who received an intestinal transplant, so some T cells may come from the graft donor. This material consisted of PBMCs, taken 98 days after intestinal transplantation.

CDR3 protein: CASSARPFEAGELFF. CDR3 coding DNA: TGCGCCAGCAGCGCCCGCCCCTTCGAGGCCGGGGAGCTGTTTTTT. This rearrangement joins TRBV5-1 to TRBJ2-2; D call uncertain. Germline lookup yields CDR1 SGHRS and CDR2 YFSETQ. CDR3 size: 15 residues. The V and J ends lost 4 bases and 6 bases respectively, with 16 bases between them.